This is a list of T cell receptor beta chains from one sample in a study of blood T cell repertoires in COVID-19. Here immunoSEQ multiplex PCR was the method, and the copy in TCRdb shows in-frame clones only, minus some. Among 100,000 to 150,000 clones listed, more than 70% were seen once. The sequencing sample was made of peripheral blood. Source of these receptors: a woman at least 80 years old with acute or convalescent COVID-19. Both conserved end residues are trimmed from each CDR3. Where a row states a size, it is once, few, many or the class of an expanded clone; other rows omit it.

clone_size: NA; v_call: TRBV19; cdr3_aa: ASSTRTGNPSTDTQY
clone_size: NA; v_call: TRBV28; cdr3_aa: ASSLFSGQGGGRQY
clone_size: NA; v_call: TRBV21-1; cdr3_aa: ASRDLLAGDTDTQY
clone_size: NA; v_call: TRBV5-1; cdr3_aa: ASSFDGTGLSYEQY
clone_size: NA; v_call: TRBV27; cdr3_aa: ASSFSSGANVLT
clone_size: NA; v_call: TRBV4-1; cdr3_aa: ASSQGQGALNGYT
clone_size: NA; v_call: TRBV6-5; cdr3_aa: ASRAGTGAYEQY
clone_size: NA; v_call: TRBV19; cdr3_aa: ASTLRGLIDTEAF
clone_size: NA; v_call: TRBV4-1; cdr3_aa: ASSQEFLLTVETEAF
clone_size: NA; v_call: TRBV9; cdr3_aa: ASSDNRGETQY
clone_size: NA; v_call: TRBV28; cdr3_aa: ASSFGTVNTEAF
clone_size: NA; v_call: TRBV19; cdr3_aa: ASRETWRLAGVTDTQY
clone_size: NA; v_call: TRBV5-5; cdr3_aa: ASSPQGGTLYEQY
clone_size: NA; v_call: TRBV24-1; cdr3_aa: ATSELDSFRDEQF
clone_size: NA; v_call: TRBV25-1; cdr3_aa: ASSDPLASYTYTDTQY
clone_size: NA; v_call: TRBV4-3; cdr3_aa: ASSQGTAESEEGYEQY
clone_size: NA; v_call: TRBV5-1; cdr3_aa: ASSLGPNTGELF
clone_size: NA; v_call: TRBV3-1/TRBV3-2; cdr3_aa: ASSQALAGGPVAADTQY
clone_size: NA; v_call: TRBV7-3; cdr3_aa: ASSYRGGDEQY
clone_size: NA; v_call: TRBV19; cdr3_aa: ASSRTSGGGETQY
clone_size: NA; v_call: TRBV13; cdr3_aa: ASRFRTSGGTGELF
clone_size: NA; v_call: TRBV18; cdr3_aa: ASSPTQVNTEAF
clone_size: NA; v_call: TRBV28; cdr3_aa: ASRPGGIGYGYT
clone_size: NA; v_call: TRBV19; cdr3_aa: ASRNGWTQPQH
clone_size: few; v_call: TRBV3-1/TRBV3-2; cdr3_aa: ASSQDEGSTEAF